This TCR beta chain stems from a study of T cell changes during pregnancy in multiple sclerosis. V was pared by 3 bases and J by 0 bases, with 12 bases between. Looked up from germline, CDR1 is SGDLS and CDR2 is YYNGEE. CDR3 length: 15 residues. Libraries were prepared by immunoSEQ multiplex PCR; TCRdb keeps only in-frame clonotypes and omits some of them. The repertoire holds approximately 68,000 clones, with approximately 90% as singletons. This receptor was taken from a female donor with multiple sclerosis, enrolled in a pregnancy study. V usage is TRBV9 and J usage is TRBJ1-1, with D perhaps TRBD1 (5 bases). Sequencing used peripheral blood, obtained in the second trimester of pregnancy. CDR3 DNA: TGTGCCAGCAGCGCCCAGGGCTCGGTGAACACTGAAGCTTTCTTT. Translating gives CASSAQGSVNTEAFF.